Given below is one TCR beta chain in context. The antigen is unknown. This record comes from a study of cytomegalovirus exposure and HLA in healthy donors. Primers included in the PCR were 60 Vbeta and 13 Jbeta primers. TCRdb's copy holds only in-frame clones and misses some; the assay was immunoSEQ multiplex PCR. This sample has 150,000 to 200,000 clones, with around 62% found just once. Findings and limits, study-wide: Later analysis suggested links between common viral pathogens and several top significant clusters.

The CDR3 is 13 amino acids. V dropped 1 base and J dropped 2 bases, with 5 bases sitting between them. The germline V gene has CDR1 KGHSH and CDR2 LQKENI. The chain is built from TRBV18 and TRBJ1-1; D is unresolved. What was sequenced was PBMCs. The source is a man in his forties in good health and CMV-seronegative. The CDR3 loop is CASSPQSNTEAFF. The CDR3 DNA is TGTGCCAGCTCACCACAGAGTAACACTGAAGCTTTCTTT. The full variable domain, rest sourced from reference TRBV18 and TRBJ1-1, is NAGVMQNPRHLVRRRGQEARLRCSPMKGHSHVYWYRQLPEEGLKFMVYLQKENIIDESGMPKERFSAEFPKEGPSILRIQQVVRGDSAAYFCASSPQSNTEAFFGQGTRLTVV.